Shown below are 24 T cell receptor beta chains from a single sample sequenced in a study of T cell clones after liver transplantation. Data came from immunoSEQ multiplex PCR; TCRdb stores just in-frame clones and leaves some out. The table records approximately 11,000 clones, roughly 70% of them present only once. The sample was CD4+ T cells from blood, taken around 33 months after liver transplant. The source of these receptors is a human patient who received a liver transplant. Some T cells may trace back to the graft donor.

The rearrangement links TRBV29-1 to TRBJ1-2; no firm D call. The V gene's germline CDR1 is SQVTM and CDR2 ANQGSEA. V was clipped by 1 base and J by 1 base, with 10 bases between them. This CDR3 spans 14 amino acids. The CDR3 is CSVEGVGVNYGYTF. For the CDR3, the DNA is TGCAGCGTTGAAGGTGTCGGGGTTAACTATGGCTACACCTTC.

This clone was recorded once. Just one base apart from a much larger clone, this may be a read error. The CDR3 region is CASRSSRGTEAFF. CDR3 sequence (DNA): TGTGCCAGCAGGTCCTCGCGTGGGACTGAAGCTTTCTTT. This sequence joins TRBV6-6 and TRBJ1-1; no clear D gene. Between the trimmed V and J ends, which lost 6 bases and 5 bases, there was a span of 13 bases. Germline V gene sequence: CDR1 MNHNY, CDR2 SVGAGI (reference sequence). The CDR3 is 13 residues long.

This chain connects TRBV6-5 to TRBJ2-2; D is possibly TRBD2 (5 bases). The V gene lost 2 bases and the J gene lost 4 bases, with 5 bases spanning the gap. The CDR3 is 13 amino acids. From germline, CDR1 is MNHEY and CDR2 SVGAGI. For the CDR3, the DNA is TGTGCCAGCAGTTACGGGAGCACCGGGGAGCTGTTTTTT. Translated, it gives CASSYGSTGELFF.

The J gene is TRBJ2-3, the V gene TRBV7-6, with D perhaps TRBD1 or TRBD2 (6 bases each). The germline V gene encodes CDR1 SGHVS and CDR2 FNYEAQ. The CDR3 has 17 residues. V gave up 0 bases and J gave up 0 bases, with 13 bases separating them. The CDR3 DNA sequence: TGTGCCAGCAGCTTAGCGGGGGCGGGACGAAGCACAGATACGCAGTATTTT. Protein: CASSLAGAGRSTDTQYF.

The gene calls are TRBV19 and TRBJ1-5, with D perhaps TRBD1 (5 bases). The ends were cut back, 3 bases at V and 0 bases at J, with 15 bases in the middle. The CDR3 has 17 amino acids. Looked up from germline, CDR1 is LNHDA and CDR2 is SQIVND (reference sequence). DNA of the CDR3: TGTGCCAGTAGTATTATGGGGGGGGAATATAGCAATCAGCCCCAGCATTTT. Translating gives CASSIMGGEYSNQPQHF.

The genes are TRBV14 and TRBJ2-6, with D uncertain. The CDR3 is 18 amino acids. Germline lookup yields CDR1 SGHDN and CDR2 FVKESK. Between the trimmed V and J ends, which lost 4 bases and 0 bases, there was a span of 16 bases. CDR3 nucleotide sequence: TGTGCCAGCAGCCTCACGGGCACGAGCACCTCTGGGGCCAACGTCCTGACTTTC. Protein: CASSLTGTSTSGANVLTF.

The chain uses TRBV27 and TRBJ2-7, with TRBD1 as a possible D gene (6 bases). V gave up 2 bases and J gave up 2 bases, with 7 bases separating them. There are 13 residues in the CDR3. Germline assignment: CDR1 MNHEY and CDR2 SMNVEV (reference sequence). Here the CDR3 DNA reads TGTGCCAGCAGTTTAAGGACAGCCTACGAGCAGTACTTC. Translated, it gives CASSLRTAYEQYF.

The chain combines TRBV11-3 with TRBJ2-1, with D perhaps TRBD2 (5 bases). Germline V CDR1 and CDR2: SGHNT, YENEEA. Trimming pared 3 bases from V and 6 bases from J, leaving 9 bases between. CDR3 length equals 13 residues. The CDR3: CASSFEGINEQFF. CDR3 DNA: TGTGCCAGCAGCTTTGAGGGCATCAATGAGCAGTTCTTC.

V gene TRBV11-2 combines with J gene TRBJ2-7; the match to TRBD1 covers 8 bases. The CDR3 has 14 residues. The V segment lost 1 base and the J segment 3 bases; nucleotides outside the gene matches: 2. Germline loops: CDR1 SGHAT, CDR2 FQNNGV. In DNA, the CDR3 is TGTGCCAGCAGCTTAGGAACAGGGGGCTACGAGCAGTACTTC. It yields the protein CASSLGTGGYEQYF.

This clone was seen more than once but under ten times. This rearrangement joins TRBV6-5 to TRBJ1-3; D is unresolved. The V and J ends lost 3 bases and 0 bases respectively, with 9 bases between them. The germline gives CDR1 MNHEY, CDR2 SVGAGI. The CDR3 contains 15 residues. This chain's CDR3 is CASSYEGDSGNTIYF. The CDR3 DNA reads as TGTGCCAGCAGTTATGAGGGCGACTCTGGAAACACCATATATTTT.

J is TRBJ1-1 and V is TRBV19; no definite D call. The V end lost 3 bases, the J end lost 6 bases, and 11 bases lay between the germline ends. CDR1 and CDR2 (germline): LNHDA, SQIVND (reference sequence). The CDR3 loop spans 13 amino acids. CDR3 loop: CASSIGKGPEAFF. In DNA, the CDR3 is TGTGCCAGTAGTATTGGGAAAGGGCCTGAAGCTTTCTTT.

The chain is built from TRBV25-1 and TRBJ2-1, with D possibly TRBD2 on 5 matching bases. Per the germline V gene, CDR1 is MGHDK and CDR2 is SYGVNS. The CDR3 is 13 residues long. V lost 5 bases to trimming and J lost 7 bases, with 12 bases between them. CDR3 coding DNA: TGTGCCAGCAGTAACGGACTGCAGAATGAGCAGTTCTTC. Translated: CASSNGLQNEQFF.

This chain links TRBV7-2 with TRBJ2-2; the D call may be TRBD1 or TRBD2 (6 bases each). Germline loops: CDR1 SGHTA, CDR2 FQGNSA. The CDR3 is 16 residues long. The germline V and J ends were trimmed by 1 base and 3 bases, with 12 bases remaining between them. The CDR3 DNA reads as TGTGCCAGCAGCTTAGAGGGGGGACATTACACCGGGGAGCTGTTTTTT. Its protein is CASSLEGGHYTGELFF.

The chain has TRBV7-2 and TRBJ2-5; D perhaps matches TRBD1 (6 bases). The V and J ends lost 7 bases and 5 bases respectively, with 17 bases between them. The germline CDR1 and CDR2 sequences are SGHTA and FQGNSA. CDR3 size: 14 residues. The CDR3 sequence: CASNQGLIEETQYF. In DNA, the CDR3 is TGTGCCAGCAACCAGGGGCTAATAGAGGAGACCCAGTACTTC.

The sample holds a few counts of this clone. The chain carries TRBV28 and TRBJ2-1, with D perhaps TRBD2 (6 bases). The V gene lost 4 bases and the J gene lost 0 bases, with 31 bases spanning the gap. The CDR3 is 22 residues long. From germline, CDR1 is MDHEN and CDR2 SYDVKM. CDR3 nucleotides: TGTGCCAGCAGTTCGTACAAGACCTCTAGCGTAAACCGAGGGAGCTCCTACAATGAGCAGTTCTTC. Residues: CASSSYKTSSVNRGSSYNEQFF.

The V gene is TRBV7-9, the J gene TRBJ2-7; D might be TRBD1 (5 bases). V lost 5 bases to trimming and J lost 7 bases, with 18 bases between them. The CDR3 consists of 14 residues. The germline V gene has CDR1 SEHNR and CDR2 FQNEAQ (reference sequence). CDR3 nucleotide sequence: TGTGCCAGCAGCCCGAGACAGACCCTCTGGGAGCAGTACTTC. This sequence encodes CASSPRQTLWEQYF.

The gene calls are TRBV2 and TRBJ2-7; tentative D call: TRBD2 (5 bases). The CDR3 loop spans 14 amino acids. Looked up from germline, CDR1 is SNHLY and CDR2 is FYNNEI. V dropped 2 bases and J dropped 6 bases, with 14 bases sitting between them. The CDR3 spells CASSENGPRGEQYF. DNA of the CDR3: TGTGCCAGCAGTGAAAACGGGCCTCGGGGCGAGCAGTACTTC.

This clone was detected a few times. The chain uses TRBV5-5 and TRBJ1-2; D remains ambiguous. This CDR3 contains 12 residues. V dropped 4 bases and J dropped 4 bases, with 8 bases sitting between them. Germline CDR1 and CDR2: SGHKS and YYEKEE (reference sequence). CDR3 sequence (DNA): TGTGCCAGCAGCGTGGACTCCTATGGCTACACCTTC. It specifies CASSVDSYGYTF.

V is TRBV7-8 and J is TRBJ2-3, with a weak D call TRBD2 (6 bases). CDR3 length: 15 amino acids. With 1 base removed from V and 1 base from J, the gap between germline ends came to 9 bases. CDR1 is SGHVS, CDR2 FQNEAQ, per germline. The DNA for the CDR3 is TGTGCCAGCAGCTTAGGCGGCGGGGGCACAGATACGCAGTATTTT. Translating gives CASSLGGGGTDTQYF.

This sequence joins TRBV27 and TRBJ1-5; 7 positions agree with TRBD1. This CDR3 comprises 16 residues. Germline V gene sequence: CDR1 MNHEY, CDR2 SMNVEV (reference sequence). J lost 4 bases, V lost 7 bases, and 13 bases had no gene match. This CDR3 reads CASTQTSPTGNQPQHF. As DNA, the CDR3 is TGTGCCAGCACCCAAACTTCCCCGACAGGGAATCAGCCCCAGCATTTT.

The chain is built from TRBV27 and TRBJ1-6; possibly TRBD1 for D (5 bases). There are 13 residues in the CDR3. Deletions cut 5 bases from V and 8 bases from J, with 10 bases between. The germline CDR1 and CDR2 sequences are MNHEY and SMNVEV (reference sequence). This CDR3 reads CASSPRDYSPLHF. For the CDR3, the DNA is TGTGCCAGCAGTCCCAGGGATTATTCACCCCTCCACTTT.

To note about this clone: At one end, the junction sequence differs from germline, possibly due to a read error. The V and J genes are TRBV7-7 and TRBJ2-5; 7 nucleotides line up with TRBD2. This CDR3 region has 15 residues. Germline V gene lookup returns CDR1 SSHAT and CDR2 FNYEAQ (reference sequence). As DNA, the CDR3 is TGTGCTAGCAGCTTATGGGTAGGGGAGGGAGAGACCCAGTACTTC. It encodes CASSLWVGEGETQYF.

This sequence joins TRBV11-2 and TRBJ2-4, with 7 positions matching TRBD1. CDR1 and CDR2 (germline): SGHAT, FQNNGV. Trimming removed 5 bases from V and 1 base from J; junction bases left unmatched: 2. CDR3 length: 14 amino acids. For the CDR3, the DNA is TGTGCCAGCAGCGCACAGGGGGCCAAAAACATTCAGTACTTC. Translating it yields CASSAQGAKNIQYF.

This clone was recorded only once. The rearrangement joins TRBV18 to TRBJ2-7; D is ambiguous. This CDR3 contains 18 residues. The germline V gene encodes CDR1 KGHSH and CDR2 LQKENI. Trimming removed 1 base at V and 1 base at J, with 20 bases between. CDR3 protein: CASSPHPFGHKQSYEQYV. The CDR3 DNA follows: TGTGCCAGCTCACCACATCCGTTCGGCCATAAACAATCCTACGAGCAGTACGTC.